The T cell receptor (beta chain) under discussion was sequenced for a study of CD8+CD57+ T cells in acquired aplastic anemia. Both TCR beta VDJ combination and CDR3 sequence profiling were carried out. Genomic DNA was the template for this profiling. TCRdb used MiXCR to reprocess the reads, holding one entry per CDR3 protein. The profile shows about 160,000 distinct CDR3 sequences, just under 45% of them singletons. Germline V gene lookup returns CDR1 SGHTA and CDR2 FQGTGA. The CDR3 sequence is 14 residues long. V was pared by 5 bases and J by 4 bases, with 5 bases of the junction left unmatched. This clonotype was found many times.

The sequenced sample was sorted CD4+, CD8+, or CD8+CD57+ T cells (not recorded which) from PBMCs. The sequence came from a human donor in good health. The chain joins TRBV7-3 to TRBJ2-5; 9 nucleotides match TRBD1. CDR3 residues: CASSPGTGRETQYF. In DNA, the CDR3 is TGTGCCAGCAGCCCAGGGACAGGGCGAGAGACCCAGTACTTC.